This TCR beta chain derives from a study of T-cell memory formation after mild COVID-19. Study overall: Each donor largely had its own TCR clusters.

V dropped 0 bases and J dropped 2; count of bases not matched to a gene: 4. The CDR3 covers 18 residues. Germline V gives CDR1 SGHTA, CDR2 FQGNSA. This clonotype was recorded at least ten times. TCRdb reanalysed the 5' RACE reads using MiXCR and keeps one entry per CDR3 protein. The table lists 200,000 to 250,000 distinct CDR3 sequences, roughly 15% of them singletons, with around 2.2% in the top ten. V is TRBV7-2 and J is TRBJ2-6, with 10 bases matching TRBD1. The sequenced sample consisted of PBMCs or a T cell subset sorted from them (not recorded which). The TCR comes from an adult woman who had mild COVID-19 (a few samples of this study predate the infection). Cell type and time point are not known. DNA for the CDR3: TGTGCCAGCAGCTTAGCGGGACAGGGGTTAACTGGGGCCAACGTCCTGACTTTC. This codes for CASSLAGQGLTGANVLTF. Based on the CDR3 plus reference TRBV7-2 and TRBJ2-6, the full variable domain is GAGVSQSPSNKVTEKGKDVELRCDPISGHTALYWYRQSLGQGLEFLIYFQGNSAPDKSGLPSDRFSAERTGGSVSTLTIQRTQQEDSAVYLCASSLAGQGLTGANVLTFGAGSRLTVL.